What follows is one T cell receptor beta chain and its context. The antigen remains undetermined. This was a deep-level run. Sequencing was performed with immunoSEQ multiplex PCR; in TCRdb, only in-frame clones are kept and a portion is missing. The sample yields 2,500,000 or so clones, just over 90% seen once. This sample was taken from a study of shared clonotypes between healthy human individuals. At the level of the study: Three CD4 naive, three CD4 memory, two CD8 naive and one CD8 memory plate were used per donor.

Study-level points and caveats: The study generally estimated greater richness for naive than memory subsets. The authors sampled blood alone, and tissue repertoires likely differ.

The CDR3 has 16 residues. CDR1 and CDR2 (germline): SGHVS, FNYEAQ. V shed 3 bases and J 4 bases; nucleotides not matched to a gene: 6. This sequence joins TRBV7-6 and TRBJ2-2, with TRBD1 identical over 9 bases. Input material: naive CD4+ T cells sorted from blood. Described subset: CD45RA+ positively selected. This TCR was sampled from a man aged 18-30 years in good health. The CDR3 nucleotides read TGTGCCAGCAGCTTCACAGGGGGCGCCAGCACCGGGGAGCTGTTTTTT. It translates to CASSFTGGASTGELFF.